The T cell receptor (beta chain) described here comes from a study of blood T cell repertoires in COVID-19 (dated by TCRdb to the early 2020s). Concerning the study at large: The collaborator samples originated in the United States, Italy and Spain and spanned the acute and convalescent phases of COVID-19. The repertoires were released in a freely available public database intended as a resource for research on the immune response to SARS-CoV-2. Deeply sampled blood TCRbeta repertoires from subjects exposed to, actively infected with, or recovered from COVID-19 were included in the dataset. The samples were drawn from the first 160 participants of the ongoing ImmuneRACE study and from some 1,300 subjects provided by 6 global collaborators. Where available, HLA class I and class II types were taken from metadata supplied by the sample provider and were not determined by assay-based typing. A de-identified subject ID, COVID-19 status, age in years and sex were almost always included in the sample metadata. The prospective study material was composed of cDNA or gDNA derived from T cells, B-cell-depleted T cells, or PBMCs.

TCRbeta CDR3 regions were amplified from genomic DNA using the immunoSEQ Assay, a bias-controlled multiplex PCR. Regarding the original processing steps: Within the assay, amplification of reference gene primers was used to estimate how many nucleated cells each sample contained. Sequence reads were collapsed and filtered to measure the absolute abundance of every unique TCRbeta CDR3 rearrangement. For each sample, productive Simpson clonality was calculated by taking the square root of Simpson's diversity index across productive rearrangements. The immuneACCESS repertoire file appears here via TCRdb, limited to in-frame rearrangements. These files lack a portion of the clones; in checked studies, under half of the deficit traces to unresolved V genes, and the cause of the others is not known. V and J calls and clone size are given by that table; D and trimming were obtained from the DNA. This sample gives about 360,000 clones in total; approximately 86% of them show up just once. The top ten clonotypes cover 7% to 7.5% of the sample.

One collaborating source in Seattle enrolled patients during active infection and followed them longitudinally through the course of disease. Collaborating institutions collected whole blood in K2EDTA tubes following their own protocols. For TCRbeta analysis, collaborator samples were shipped as frozen whole blood, as isolated PBMCs, or as DNA extracted from either sample type. V loses 3 bases of germline sequence and J loses 7 bases, and the interval between the two ends is 13 bases. CDR1 and CDR2 (SGHDN, FVKESK) derive from the germline V gene. The CDR3 has 13 amino acids, counting the end cysteine and phenylalanine. The sequence is cut down to CDR3 DNA, 39 bases in frame from base 1. Remarks on this clone: Its antigen remains unidentified. One base away there is no much larger clone; base qualities are not given.

Paper-wide results and their limitations: The quantity of clinical and demographic metadata differed by source and by participant and was supplied without curation.

Sequencing input: peripheral blood. This receptor chain uses TRBV14 and TRBJ2-7; TRBD1 is perhaps the D gene, given 5 matching bases. The sequence was collected from a woman aged 60 to 75 with COVID-19, enrolled during active disease. CDR3 loop: CASSHGRASEQYF. In nucleotides, the sequence is TGTGCCAGCAGCCATGGCAGGGCAAGTGAGCAGTACTTC.